The 28 T cell receptor beta chains below come from one sample, sequenced in a study of T cell changes during pregnancy in multiple sclerosis. Using immunoSEQ multiplex PCR, the repertoire was profiled, and TCRdb retains in-frame clones only, with some absent. The sample consists of approximately 93,000 clones, 75% to 95% of them appearing once. Sequenced material: peripheral blood, taken before pregnancy. The receptor set was obtained from a female donor with multiple sclerosis, enrolled in a pregnancy study.

This chain joins TRBV7-3 and TRBJ2-1; a weak D match, TRBD2 (6 bases). This CDR3 spans 13 amino acids. Germline lookup yields CDR1 SGHTA and CDR2 FQGTGA. Deletions cut 2 bases from V and 9 bases from J, with 11 bases between. The CDR3 protein is CASSLAGWGEQFF. DNA of the CDR3: TGTGCCAGCAGCTTAGCGGGGTGGGGTGAGCAGTTCTTC.

The chain is built from TRBV7-7 and TRBJ1-3, with a tentative D call TRBD1 (5 bases). Germline V gene data show CDR1 as SSHAT and CDR2 as FNYEAQ (reference sequence). The ends were cut back, 5 bases at V and 0 bases at J, with 11 bases in the middle. CDR3 length: 15 amino acids. This CDR3 is CASSLGLRSGNTIYF. CDR3 in DNA: TGTGCCAGCAGCCTGGGGCTACGCTCTGGAAACACCATATATTTT.

V gene TRBV15 combines with J gene TRBJ1-5, with a tentative D call TRBD1 (5 bases). The length of the CDR3 is 14 residues. V was shortened by 0 bases and J by 13 bases, with 16 bases between the two germline ends. CDR1 and CDR2 from the germline V gene are LNHNV and YYDKDF (reference sequence). CDR3 DNA sequence: TGTGCCACCAGCAGAGATTTCGGCGGGGACTTTCAGCATTTT. This codes for CATSRDFGGDFQHF.

This sequence joins TRBV9 and TRBJ1-1; D may be TRBD1 (6 bases). In germline, CDR1 is SGDLS, CDR2 YYNGEE. The CDR3 is 14 amino acids. Deletions cut 5 bases from V and 5 bases from J, with 16 bases between. CDR3: CASSGSQGWTEAFF. In nucleotides, the CDR3 is TGTGCCAGCAGTGGATCACAGGGTTGGACTGAAGCTTTCTTT.

This chain links TRBV4-1 with TRBJ2-7; D is perhaps TRBD2 (5 bases). V lost 4 bases to trimming and J lost 2 bases, with 15 bases between them. Germline CDR1 MGHRA, CDR2 YSYEKL. The CDR3 is 15 amino acids. In DNA, the CDR3 is TGCGCCAGCAGCCTTTTCACAGAGGGTGCCTACGAGCAGTACTTC. Protein product: CASSLFTEGAYEQYF.

The chain carries TRBV7-8 and TRBJ2-1; 13 nucleotides match TRBD2. Trimming took 4 bases from V and 1 from J; bases not matched to a gene: 4. The CDR3 consists of 17 residues. Germline-derived CDR1 and CDR2 are SGHVS and FQNEAQ. The CDR3 spells CASSSTSGRASYNEQFF. CDR3 nucleotides: TGTGCCAGCAGCTCTACTAGCGGGAGGGCGTCCTACAATGAGCAGTTCTTC.

The J gene is TRBJ1-1, the V gene TRBV29-1; the D is unclear. The germline V gene encodes CDR1 SQVTM and CDR2 ANQGSEA. The CDR3 sequence is 11 residues long. The V end was cut by 7 bases, the J end by 1 base, with 7 bases between. CDR3 sequence (DNA): TGCAGCGGACGGGGGAACACTGAAGCTTTCTTT. Protein sequence: CSGRGNTEAFF.

This chain connects TRBV7-9 to TRBJ1-1, with D tentatively TRBD1 (6 bases). The germline V and J ends were trimmed by 5 bases and 4 bases, with 8 bases remaining between them. Germline V gene lookup returns CDR1 SEHNR and CDR2 FQNEAQ (reference sequence). The CDR3 spans 12 residues. DNA of the CDR3: TGTGCCAGCAGCCCACAGGGCACTGAAGCTTTCTTT. This sequence encodes CASSPQGTEAFF. The full variable domain, in which reference TRBV7-9 and TRBJ1-1 provide the parts outside the CDR3, is DTGVSQNPRHKITKRGQNVTFRCDPISEHNRLYWYRQTLGQGPEFLTYFQNEAQLEKSRLLSDRFSAERPKGSFSTLEIQRTEQGDSAMYLCASSPQGTEAFFGQGTRLTVV.

V and J are TRBV5-4 and TRBJ2-5, with D possibly TRBD2 on 6 matching bases. V lost 5 bases to trimming and J lost 1 base, with 9 bases between them. This CDR3 spans 13 amino acids. Germline CDR1 and CDR2: SGHNT and YYREEE (reference sequence). For the CDR3, the DNA is TGTGCCAGCAGACGGGAGCCCCAAGAGACCCAGTACTTC. Protein sequence: CASRREPQETQYF.

V and J are TRBV4-2 and TRBJ2-7; 12 nucleotides match TRBD1. The V segment lost 0 bases and the J segment 5 bases; nucleotides outside the gene matches: 5. This CDR3 region has 16 residues. Germline V gives CDR1 LGHNA, CDR2 YNFKEQ. In nucleotides, the CDR3 is TGTGCCAGCAGCCAAGATAGTGGGACAGGGGGCGACGAGCAGTACTTC. Its protein product is CASSQDSGTGGDEQYF.

The chain joins TRBV4-1 to TRBJ2-4, with a possible D match to TRBD1 (5 bases). V lost 1 base to trimming and J lost 3 bases, with 10 bases between them. Germline CDR1 and CDR2: MGHRA and YSYEKL. The CDR3 covers 15 residues. The CDR3 here is CASSQVGLGKNIQYF. The CDR3 DNA reads TGCGCCAGCAGCCAAGTGGGGCTCGGCAAAAACATTCAGTACTTC.

The chain joins TRBV5-1 to TRBJ2-5; D is uncertain. With 4 bases removed from V and 3 bases from J, the gap between germline ends came to 4 bases. In germline, CDR1 is SGHRS, CDR2 YFSETQ. This CDR3 spans 11 amino acids. The CDR3 DNA is TGCGCCAGCAGCCTCGAAGAGACCCAGTACTTC. It yields the protein CASSLEETQYF.

V is TRBV7-3 and J is TRBJ1-1, with 8 bases fitting TRBD1. V was clipped by 5 bases and J by 4 bases; unmatched bases: 3. This CDR3 spans 13 amino acids. The germline V gene has CDR1 SGHTA and CDR2 FQGTGA. The CDR3 loop reads CASSRDRGTEAFF. CDR3 coding DNA: TGTGCCAGCAGCCGCGACAGGGGCACTGAAGCTTTCTTT.

This clone was seen only once. The V gene is TRBV19, the J gene TRBJ2-3; D is perhaps TRBD2 (5 bases). V lost 6 bases and J 6 bases, leaving 10 bases between the germline ends. The germline V gene encodes CDR1 LNHDA and CDR2 SQIVND (reference sequence). The CDR3 covers 12 residues. The CDR3 reads CASRSREDTQYF. CDR3 DNA: TGTGCCAGTAGATCAAGGGAGGATACGCAGTATTTT.

This chain uses TRBV27 with TRBJ2-7; 9 bases are shared with TRBD1. The CDR3 is 14 amino acids. CDR1 MNHEY and CDR2 SMNVEV come from the germline V gene (reference sequence). V lost 5 bases, J lost 2 bases, and 4 bases stayed unmatched. As DNA, the CDR3 is TGTGCCAGCAGTCCCGGGGACAGGGCCTACGAGCAGTACTTC. This gives the protein CASSPGDRAYEQYF.

The sample holds one count of this clone. V usage is TRBV9 and J usage is TRBJ2-3; maybe TRBD2 (6 bases). Trimming pared 4 bases from V and 0 bases from J, leaving 12 bases between. The CDR3 extends over 15 amino acids. CDR1 is SGDLS and CDR2 is YYNGEE in the germline V gene. DNA of the CDR3: TGTGCCAGCAGCCATTCCGGGACTAGCACAGATACGCAGTATTTT. Translating it yields CASSHSGTSTDTQYF.

The V and J genes are TRBV7-7 and TRBJ2-5, with D tentatively TRBD1 (5 bases). Trimming took 1 base from V and 2 from J, leaving 5 bases between them. In germline, CDR1 is SSHAT, CDR2 FNYEAQ (reference sequence). The CDR3 length is 13 residues. Here the CDR3 reads CASSLDRQETQYF. In DNA form, the CDR3 reads TGTGCCAGCAGCTTAGACAGGCAAGAGACCCAGTACTTC.

The gene calls are TRBV5-1 and TRBJ2-6; the match to TRBD2 covers 8 bases. The CDR3 sequence is 17 residues long. The germline V gene has CDR1 SGHRS and CDR2 YFSETQ. Losses at the gene ends were 0 bases for V and 0 bases for J; bases not matched to a gene: 2. The CDR3 sequence: CASSLAGGNSGANVLTF. For the CDR3, the DNA is TGCGCCAGCAGCTTGGCGGGAGGGAACTCTGGGGCCAACGTCCTGACTTTC.

The chain combines TRBV19 with TRBJ1-1, with D possibly matching TRBD1 (6 bases). The CDR3 is made up of 14 amino acids. Germline CDR1 is LNHDA and CDR2 is SQIVND (reference sequence). Deletions cut 5 bases from V and 4 bases from J, with 14 bases between. The CDR3 DNA reads TGTGCCAGTAGTCGGCCTCCAGGGGCCACTGAAGCTTTCTTT. Its translation: CASSRPPGATEAFF.

This rearrangement joins TRBV4-2 to TRBJ2-5; the D gene is possibly TRBD2 (5 bases). The CDR3 is made up of 18 amino acids. Germline V lookup: CDR1 LGHNA, CDR2 YNFKEQ. The V gene lost 0 bases and the J gene lost 2 bases, with 19 bases spanning the gap. CDR3 nucleotides: TGTGCCAGCAGCCAAGAAATCATCGGGAACAGCCGACAAGAGACCCAGTACTTC. Its protein is CASSQEIIGNSRQETQYF.

A remark on this clone: An end of the junction does not agree with germline; a read error may underlie this. J is TRBJ2-7 and V is TRBV28, with 9 bases lining up with TRBD2. This CDR3 is built from 11 residues. Germline loops: CDR1 MDHEN, CDR2 SYDVKM. The CDR3 DNA is TGTGCCAGCGTTGGAGCGGGAGGCCCACACTTC. This gives the protein CASVGAGGPHF.

The V and J genes are TRBV14 and TRBJ2-2; no reliable D call. V shed 1 base and J shed 13 bases, with 13 bases lying between them. Germline lookup yields CDR1 SGHDN and CDR2 FVKESK. The CDR3 covers 13 residues. CDR3 sequence: CASSQGWAYRLFF. For the CDR3, the DNA is TGTGCCAGCAGCCAAGGATGGGCATACCGGCTGTTTTTT.

The sample holds a few counts of this clone. The chain combines TRBV4-1 with TRBJ1-5; the D gene is possibly TRBD1 (5 bases). Germline CDR1 reads MGHRA; CDR2 reads YSYEKL. Between the trimmed V and J ends, which lost 1 base and 3 bases, there was a span of 22 bases. The CDR3 is 19 amino acids. In DNA form, the CDR3 reads TGCGCCAGCAGCCAAGGAAGGATTCTGGCAGGGAAGGACAATCAGCCCCAGCATTTT. Its translation: CASSQGRILAGKDNQPQHF.

The chain has TRBV28 and TRBJ2-7, with 14 nucleotides matching TRBD2. The germline V gene has CDR1 MDHEN and CDR2 SYDVKM. The J segment lost 7 bases and the V segment lost 5 bases, leaving 10 bases of the junction unmatched. This CDR3 spans 16 amino acids. The CDR3 DNA is TGTGCCAGCAGTCATAGACTAGCGGGAGGGCCTCGGGAGCAGTACTTC. This sequence encodes CASSHRLAGGPREQYF.

The count of this clone is one. This chain joins TRBV11-2 and TRBJ2-5; 12 nucleotides match TRBD2. Trimming removed 3 bases from V and 2 bases from J; junction bases left unmatched: 1. The length of the CDR3 is 15 residues. Germline assignment: CDR1 SGHAT and CDR2 FQNNGV. CDR3 sequence: CASSFGTSGQETQYF. In DNA, the CDR3 is TGTGCCAGCAGCTTCGGGACTAGCGGGCAAGAGACCCAGTACTTC.

The CDR3 reads CASSLPAGGAFF. CDR3 DNA sequence: TGTGCCAGCAGCCTACCGGCGGGGGGAGCTTTCTTT. V is TRBV7-9 and J is TRBJ1-1; the D gene is possibly TRBD1 (5 bases). With 5 bases removed from V and 10 bases from J, the gap between germline ends came to 14 bases. The CDR3 consists of 12 residues. From germline, CDR1 is SEHNR and CDR2 FQNEAQ (reference sequence).

The rearrangement uses TRBV18 and TRBJ1-5, with 10 bases lining up with TRBD1. The CDR3 covers 16 residues. Germline V gives CDR1 KGHSH, CDR2 LQKENI. V shed 5 bases, J shed 0 bases, and the junction held 4 bases outside the gene matches. The CDR3 nucleotides are TGTGCCAGCTCATCGGGACAGGGGAATAGCAATCAGCCCCAGCATTTT. It yields the protein CASSSGQGNSNQPQHF.

The CDR3 protein is CASSLDARQMSSYEQYF. The CDR3 DNA follows: TGTGCCAGCAGCTTGGACGCGCGGCAGATGAGCTCCTACGAGCAGTACTTC. J is TRBJ2-7 and V is TRBV5-5; unclear D gene. The CDR3 sequence is 17 residues long. The V gene lost 0 bases and the J gene lost 0 bases, with 16 bases spanning the gap. Germline V gene lookup returns CDR1 SGHKS and CDR2 YYEKEE (reference sequence).